This T cell receptor (beta chain) was sequenced in a study of blood T cell repertoires in COVID-19. Sequenced by immunoSEQ multiplex PCR; TCRdb stores in-frame clones only, minus some. The sample holds a few hundred thousand clones, 86% seen once. CDR1 and CDR2 (germline): LGHDT, YNNKEL (reference sequence). CDR3 length equals 14 residues. Trimming took 3 bases from V and 7 from J, leaving 12 bases between them. This TCR was sampled from a man aged 35 to 55 who had recovered from COVID-19. This chain joins TRBV3-1 (or the pseudogene TRBV3-2) and TRBJ1-4; D is possibly TRBD1 (6 bases). Sequenced material: peripheral blood. CDR3 DNA sequence: TGTGCCAGCAGCCAGTCAGGGGCCGGTGAAAAACTGTTTTTT. Translation gives CASSQSGAGEKLFF.